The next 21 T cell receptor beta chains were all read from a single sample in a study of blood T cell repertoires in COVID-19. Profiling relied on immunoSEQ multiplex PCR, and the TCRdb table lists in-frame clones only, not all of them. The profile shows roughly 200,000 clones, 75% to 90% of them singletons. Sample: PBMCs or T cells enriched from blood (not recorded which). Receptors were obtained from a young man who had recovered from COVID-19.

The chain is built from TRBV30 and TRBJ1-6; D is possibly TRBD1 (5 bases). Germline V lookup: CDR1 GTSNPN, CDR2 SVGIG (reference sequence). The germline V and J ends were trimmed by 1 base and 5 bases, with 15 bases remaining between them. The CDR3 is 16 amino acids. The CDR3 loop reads CAWSEWGVSNNSPLHF. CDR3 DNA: TGTGCCTGGAGTGAGTGGGGGGTGAGTAATAATTCACCCCTCCACTTT. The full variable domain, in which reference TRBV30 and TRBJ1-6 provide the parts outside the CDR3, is SQTIHQWPATLVQPVGSPLSLECTVEGTSNPNLYWYRQAAGRGLQLLFYSVGIGQISSEVPQNLSASRPQDRQFILSSKKLLLSDSGFYLCAWSEWGVSNNSPLHFGNGTRLTVT.

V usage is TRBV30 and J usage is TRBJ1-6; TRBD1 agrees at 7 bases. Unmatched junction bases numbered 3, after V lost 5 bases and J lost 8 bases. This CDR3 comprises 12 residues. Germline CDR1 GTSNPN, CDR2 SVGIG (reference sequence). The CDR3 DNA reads TGTGCCTGGGGCAGGGGGTATTCACCCCTCCACTTT. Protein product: CAWGRGYSPLHF.

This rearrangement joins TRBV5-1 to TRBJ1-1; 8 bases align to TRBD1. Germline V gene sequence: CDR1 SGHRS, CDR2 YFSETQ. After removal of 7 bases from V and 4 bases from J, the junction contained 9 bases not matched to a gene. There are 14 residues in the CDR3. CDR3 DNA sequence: TGCGCCAGCGGACAGGGCACTTTCGGCACTGAAGCTTTCTTT. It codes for CASGQGTFGTEAFF.

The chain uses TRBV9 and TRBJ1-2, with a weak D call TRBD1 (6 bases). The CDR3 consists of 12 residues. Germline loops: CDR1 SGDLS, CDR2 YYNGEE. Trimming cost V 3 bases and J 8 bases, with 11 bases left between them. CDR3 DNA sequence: TGTGCCAGCAGCGCTGGACAGCGAGGCTACACCTTC. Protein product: CASSAGQRGYTF.

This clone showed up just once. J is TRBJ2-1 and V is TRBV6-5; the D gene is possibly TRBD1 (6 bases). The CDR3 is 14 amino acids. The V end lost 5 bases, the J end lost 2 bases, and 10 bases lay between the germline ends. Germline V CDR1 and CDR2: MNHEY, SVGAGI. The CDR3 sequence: CASSLQGPYNEQFF. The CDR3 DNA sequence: TGTGCCAGCAGTCTACAGGGACCCTACAATGAGCAGTTCTTC.

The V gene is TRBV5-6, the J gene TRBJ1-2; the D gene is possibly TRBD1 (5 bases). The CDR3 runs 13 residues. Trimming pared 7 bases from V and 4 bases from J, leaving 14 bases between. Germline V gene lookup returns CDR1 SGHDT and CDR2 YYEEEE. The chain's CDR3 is CASYKGRGYGYTF. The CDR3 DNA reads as TGTGCCAGCTATAAGGGGCGCGGCTATGGCTACACCTTC. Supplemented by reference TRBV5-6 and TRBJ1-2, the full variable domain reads DAGVTQSPTHLIKTRGQQVTLRCSPKSGHDTVSWYQQALGQGPQFIFQYYEEEERQRGNFPDRFSGHQFPNYSSELNVNALLLGDSALYLCASYKGRGYGYTFGSGTRLTVV.

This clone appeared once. CDR3 DNA: TGTGCCAGCAGTTACTCCCAGGGGGCTTATAAGGATGGCTACACCTTC. Its protein product is CASSYSQGAYKDGYTF. The chain couples TRBV6-5 to TRBJ1-2, with 8 bases matching TRBD1. V trimming: 0 bases; J trimming: 6 bases; junction bases outside the gene matches: 9. There are 16 residues in the CDR3. Germline CDR1 is MNHEY and CDR2 is SVGAGI.

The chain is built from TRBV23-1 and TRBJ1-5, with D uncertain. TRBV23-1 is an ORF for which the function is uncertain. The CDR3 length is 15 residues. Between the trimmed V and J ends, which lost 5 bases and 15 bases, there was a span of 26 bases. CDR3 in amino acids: CASSLNTPKIGDRHF. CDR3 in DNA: TGCGCCAGCAGTTTAAATACGCCCAAAATCGGTGATCGGCATTTT.

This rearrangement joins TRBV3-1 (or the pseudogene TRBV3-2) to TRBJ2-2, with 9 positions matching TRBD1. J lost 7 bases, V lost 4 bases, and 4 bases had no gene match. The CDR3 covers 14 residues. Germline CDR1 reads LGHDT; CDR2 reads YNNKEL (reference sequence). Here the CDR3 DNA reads TGTGCCAGCAGCCGGGACAGGGTTAACGGGGAGCTGTTTTTT. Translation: CASSRDRVNGELFF.

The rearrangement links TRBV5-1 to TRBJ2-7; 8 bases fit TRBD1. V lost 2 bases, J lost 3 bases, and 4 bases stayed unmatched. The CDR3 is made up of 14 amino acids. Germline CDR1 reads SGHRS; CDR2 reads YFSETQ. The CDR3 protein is CASSLRTGSYEQYF. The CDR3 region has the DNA TGCGCCAGCAGCTTAAGGACAGGGAGCTACGAGCAGTACTTC.

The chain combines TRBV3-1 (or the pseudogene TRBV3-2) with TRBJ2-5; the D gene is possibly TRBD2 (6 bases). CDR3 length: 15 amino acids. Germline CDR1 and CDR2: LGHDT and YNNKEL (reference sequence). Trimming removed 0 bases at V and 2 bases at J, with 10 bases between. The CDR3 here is CASSQDRGLQETQYF. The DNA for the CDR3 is TGTGCCAGCAGCCAAGATCGGGGACTGCAAGAGACCCAGTACTTC.

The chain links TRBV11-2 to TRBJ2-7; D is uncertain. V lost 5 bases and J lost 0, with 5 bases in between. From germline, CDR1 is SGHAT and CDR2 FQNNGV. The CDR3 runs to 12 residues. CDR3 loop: CASSDTSYEQYF. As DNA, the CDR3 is TGTGCCAGCAGCGACACCTCCTACGAGCAGTACTTC.

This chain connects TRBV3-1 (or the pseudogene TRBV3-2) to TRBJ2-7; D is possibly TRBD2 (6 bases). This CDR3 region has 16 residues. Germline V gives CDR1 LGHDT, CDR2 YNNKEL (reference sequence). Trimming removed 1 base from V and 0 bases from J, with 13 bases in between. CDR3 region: CASSQVSGRSSYEQYF. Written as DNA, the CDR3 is TGTGCCAGCAGCCAAGTTAGCGGTCGGAGCTCCTACGAGCAGTACTTC.

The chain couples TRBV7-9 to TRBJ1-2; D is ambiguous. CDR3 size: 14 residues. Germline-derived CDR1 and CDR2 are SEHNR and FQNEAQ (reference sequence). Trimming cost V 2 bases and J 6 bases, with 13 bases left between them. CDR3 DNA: TGTGCCAGCAGCTTATTTTCCCCTGGAGATGGCTACACCTTC. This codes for CASSLFSPGDGYTF.

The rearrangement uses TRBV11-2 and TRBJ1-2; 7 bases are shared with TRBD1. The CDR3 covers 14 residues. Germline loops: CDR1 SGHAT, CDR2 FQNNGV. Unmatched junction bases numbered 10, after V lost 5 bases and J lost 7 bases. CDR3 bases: TGTGCCAGCAGCGGTAGACAGGGACAAAGTGGCTACACCTTC. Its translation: CASSGRQGQSGYTF.

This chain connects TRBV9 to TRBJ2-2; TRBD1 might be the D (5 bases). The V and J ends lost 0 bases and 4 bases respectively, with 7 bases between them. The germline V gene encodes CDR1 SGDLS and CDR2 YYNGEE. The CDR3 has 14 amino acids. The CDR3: CASSVGDSTGELFF. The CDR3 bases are TGTGCCAGCAGCGTAGGAGACAGCACCGGGGAGCTGTTTTTT.

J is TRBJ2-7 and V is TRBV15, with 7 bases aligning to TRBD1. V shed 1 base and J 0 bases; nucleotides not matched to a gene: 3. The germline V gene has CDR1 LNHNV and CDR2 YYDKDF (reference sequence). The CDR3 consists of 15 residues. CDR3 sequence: CATSRGGQASYEQYF. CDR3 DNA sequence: TGTGCCACCAGCAGAGGAGGACAGGCCTCCTACGAGCAGTACTTC. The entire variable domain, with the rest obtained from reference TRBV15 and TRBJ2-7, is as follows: DAMVIQNPRYQVTQFGKPVTLSCSQTLNHNVMYWYQQKSSQAPKLLFHYYDKDFNNEADTPDNFQSRRPNTSFCFLDIRSPGLGDTAMYLCATSRGGQASYEQYFGPGTRLTVT.

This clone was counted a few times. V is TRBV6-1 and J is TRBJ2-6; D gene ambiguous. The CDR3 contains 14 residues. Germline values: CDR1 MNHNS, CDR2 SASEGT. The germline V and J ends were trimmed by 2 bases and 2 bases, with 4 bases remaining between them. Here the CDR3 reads CASSESAGANVLTF. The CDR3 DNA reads TGTGCCAGCAGTGAATCGGCTGGGGCCAACGTCCTGACTTTC.

CDR3 bases: TGTGCCAGCAGCCCTGGTAGCGGGGGGGCCATTAAAGAGACCCAGTACTTC. Its translation: CASSPGSGGAIKETQYF. The chain links TRBV7-2 to TRBJ2-5; 11 nucleotides align to TRBD2. Germline trimming cut 5 bases from V and 3 bases from J; bases unmatched to any gene: 11. This CDR3 region has 17 residues. The germline V gene has CDR1 SGHTA and CDR2 FQGNSA.

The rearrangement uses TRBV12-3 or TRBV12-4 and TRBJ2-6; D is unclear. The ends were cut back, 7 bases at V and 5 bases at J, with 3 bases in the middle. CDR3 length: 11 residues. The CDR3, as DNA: TGTGCCAGCAATAGGGCCAACGTCCTGACTTTC. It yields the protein CASNRANVLTF.

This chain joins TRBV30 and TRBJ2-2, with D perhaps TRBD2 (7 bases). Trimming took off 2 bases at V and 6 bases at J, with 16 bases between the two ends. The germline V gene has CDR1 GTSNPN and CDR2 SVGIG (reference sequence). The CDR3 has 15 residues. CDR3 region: CAWSKGGPTAGELFF. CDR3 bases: TGTGCCTGGAGTAAGGGGGGGCCAACCGCCGGGGAGCTGTTTTTT.